This entry concerns a single T cell receptor (beta chain). This clonotype was recorded a few times. The antigen this receptor binds is unknown. No much larger clonotype is one base removed from it; base qualities were not supplied. According to the germline V gene (reference sequence), CDR1 reads GTSNPN and CDR2 reads SVGIG. The CDR3 contains 15 residues, cysteine and phenylalanine counted. CDR3 DNA is the only sequence kept; it has 45 bases, read in frame from the first base. Deletion took 3 bases off V and 4 bases off J, with a span of 18 bases between the germline ends. The sample originates from a study of vaccination and CD4 T cells after COVID-19 (dated 2022 in TCRdb). Regarding the research as a whole: Convalescent patients had a positive SARS-CoV-2 result on nasal swab PCR, and of these patients, several had mild disease and one had severe disease. Each participant got two doses of either the Pfizer-BioNTech BNT162b2 vaccine (n=8) or the Moderna mRNA-1273 vaccine (n=2). Control cultures received a CEFX viral epitope pool as the positive control, an HIV-1 Nef peptide pool as the negative control, or no peptide. In under 13 COVID-19 convalescent patients and a handful of infection-naive healthy vaccine recipients, researchers compared the spike-specific CD4+ TCR repertoire from before mRNA vaccination with the repertoire from after. Culture stimuli were overlapping spike peptide pools from SARS-CoV-2 and from the common cold coronaviruses HCoV-NL63, HCoV-OC43 and HCoV-229E. Post-COVID blood samples were collected from convalescent patients a median of around 100 days after diagnosis, with a range of about 35 to 170 days. Post-vaccine blood samples were obtained a median of approximately 74 days after the second vaccine dose, with a range of about 12 to 241 days. In the convalescent cohort there were six males and four females, among whom were two Hispanic individuals, seven Caucasians, two Asians and one multiracial person.

Overall study outcomes, separate from this receptor: The study included relatively few convalescent patients and did not analyze early timepoints after natural infection. Although the median number of SARS-CoV-2-reactive clonotypes went up from around 19 after infection to around 39 after vaccination, the increase was not significant. In convalescent patients, a median approximately 86% of post-vaccine SARS-CoV-2-reactive clones were detected only after vaccination, suggesting vaccine-specific priming. Of the vaccine-specific clones found in convalescent patients, nearly all (304 of 307) were mono-reactive for SARS-CoV-2 spike instead of being cross-reactive with common cold coronaviruses.

Libraries came from PCR. DNA from cultured CD4+ T cells was subjected to TCR sequencing with the Oncomine TCR Beta short-read assay at the Johns Hopkins FTIC core. Genomic DNA was extracted from the cultured CD4+ T cells with the QIAamp micro DNA kit. Oncomine TCR Beta libraries made from cultured CD4+ T cells were pooled using unique dual indexes and sequenced on an Illumina iSeq 100. On the study's bioinformatics: Non-productive sequences were removed, and CDR3s that did not start with C, did not end with F or W, or were shorter than 7 amino acids were discarded. Antigen-specific clonotypes were identified using the MANAFEST web application through comparison of peptide-stimulated wells with reference and other culture wells. To be called positive, a clone needed an FDR below 0.05, an odds ratio above 5, and a productive frequency above 0.1% in at least two of three replicate wells. Clonotypes that were significantly expanded in both SARS-CoV-2 spike wells and at least one common cold coronavirus spike condition were defined as cross-reactive. Levenshtein distances (stringdist) and unrooted phylogenetic trees (ape) in R version 3.6.1 were used to assess CDR3 homology. TCRdb ran its own pipeline on the public reads, namely fastp trimming at Q25 and MiXCR clone calling, and kept in-frame beta chains. Each CDR3 protein appears once, grouped with its most common genes and DNA. The authors' filters were not applied to this entry. The sample contains nearly 25,000 distinct CDR3 sequences, roughly 64% of them found a single time. The ten largest clones add up to approximately 8% of the sample.

The sample's treatment or condition label, in plain terms: approximately nine-day PBMC culture with coronavirus spike peptide pools or control peptides (ViraFEST assay). To expand antigen-specific T cells with peptide pools and then pick out the expanded clonotypes through TCR sequencing, the study relied on the ViraFEST assay. The convalescent patients' positive SARS-CoV-2 PCR tests were from March to December 2020, which was before the Alpha, Beta and Delta variants emerged in the United States. Each well held around 2 million PBMCs cultured in IMDM containing roughly 5% human AB serum and approximately 9.8 IU/ml IL-2, with about 9.1 ug/ml peptide pools added. Half of the culture medium was replaced with fresh IL-2-containing medium on days 3 and 7. After around 11 days of culture, CD4+ T cells were isolated by negative selection using the EasySep CD4+ T cell isolation kit. Ficoll-Paque Plus gradient centrifugation was used to isolate PBMCs from whole blood, and the isolated PBMCs were then either used fresh or cryopreserved at -140C. Culture conditions were generally each tested in triplicate wells.

The receptor's source is a human donor who had recovered from COVID-19. The sequence is built from TRBV30 and TRBJ2-5; the D gene cannot be resolved beyond TRBD1 or TRBD2, each matching 7 bases. The sample comprised CD4+ T cells from blood, cultured in vitro. CDR3 region: CAWSRGGRARETQYF. The nucleotide sequence reads TGTGCCTGGAGCAGGGGGGGCAGGGCGCGAGAGACCCAGTACTTC.